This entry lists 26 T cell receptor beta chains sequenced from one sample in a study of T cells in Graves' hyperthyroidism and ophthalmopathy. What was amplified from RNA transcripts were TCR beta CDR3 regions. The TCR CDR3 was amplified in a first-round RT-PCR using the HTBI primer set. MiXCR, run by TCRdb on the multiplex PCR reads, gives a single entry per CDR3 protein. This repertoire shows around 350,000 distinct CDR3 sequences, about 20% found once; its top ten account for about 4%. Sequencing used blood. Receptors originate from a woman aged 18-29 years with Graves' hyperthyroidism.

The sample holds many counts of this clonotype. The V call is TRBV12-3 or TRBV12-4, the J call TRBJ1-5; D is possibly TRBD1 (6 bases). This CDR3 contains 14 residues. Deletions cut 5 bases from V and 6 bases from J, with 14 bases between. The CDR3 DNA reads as TGTGCCAGCAGTCGTACAGGGTTTGGTCAGCCCCAGCATTTT. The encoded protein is CASSRTGFGQPQHF.

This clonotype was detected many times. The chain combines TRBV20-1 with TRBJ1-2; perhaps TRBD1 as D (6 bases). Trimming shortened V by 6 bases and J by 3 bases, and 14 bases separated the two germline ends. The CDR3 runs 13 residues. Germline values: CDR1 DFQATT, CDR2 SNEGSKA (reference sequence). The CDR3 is CSAPQGDYYGYTF. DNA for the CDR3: TGCAGTGCCCCACAGGGTGATTACTATGGCTACACCTTC.

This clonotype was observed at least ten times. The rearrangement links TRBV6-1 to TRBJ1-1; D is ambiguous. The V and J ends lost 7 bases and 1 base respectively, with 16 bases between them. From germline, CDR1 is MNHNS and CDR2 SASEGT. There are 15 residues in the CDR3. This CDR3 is CASKRTPTRNTEAFF. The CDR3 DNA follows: TGTGCCAGCAAACGGACGCCTACGAGGAACACTGAAGCTTTCTTT.

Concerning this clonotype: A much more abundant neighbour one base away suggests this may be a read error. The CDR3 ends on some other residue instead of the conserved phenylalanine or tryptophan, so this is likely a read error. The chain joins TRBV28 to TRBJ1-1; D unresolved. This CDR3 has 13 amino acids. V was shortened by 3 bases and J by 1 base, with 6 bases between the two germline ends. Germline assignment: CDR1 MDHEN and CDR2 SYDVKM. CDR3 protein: CASSFRQNTEAFL. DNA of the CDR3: TGTGCCAGCAGTTTCAGGCAGAACACTGAAGCTTTCTTG.

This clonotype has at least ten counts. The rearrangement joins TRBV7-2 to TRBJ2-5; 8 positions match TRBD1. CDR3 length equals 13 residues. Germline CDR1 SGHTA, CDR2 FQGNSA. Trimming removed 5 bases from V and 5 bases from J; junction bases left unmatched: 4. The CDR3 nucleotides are TGTGCCAGCAGCAAGAACAGGGGGGAGACCCAGTACTTC. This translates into CASSKNRGETQYF.

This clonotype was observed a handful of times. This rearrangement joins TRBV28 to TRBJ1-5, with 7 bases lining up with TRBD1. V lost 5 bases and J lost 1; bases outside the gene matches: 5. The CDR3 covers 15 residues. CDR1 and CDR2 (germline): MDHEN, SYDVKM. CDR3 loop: CASSPQGTSNQPQHF. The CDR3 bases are TGTGCCAGCAGTCCACAGGGGACGAGCAATCAGCCCCAGCATTTT.

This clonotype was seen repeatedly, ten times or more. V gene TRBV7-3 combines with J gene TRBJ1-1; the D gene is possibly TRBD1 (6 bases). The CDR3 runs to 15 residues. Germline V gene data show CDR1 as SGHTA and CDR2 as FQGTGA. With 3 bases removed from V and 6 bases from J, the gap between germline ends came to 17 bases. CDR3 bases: TGTGCCAGCAGCTTGCTGAGGGGGGCTGGCGCTGAAGCTTTCTTT. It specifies CASSLLRGAGAEAFF. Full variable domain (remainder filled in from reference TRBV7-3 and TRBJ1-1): GAGVSQTPSNKVTEKGKYVELRCDPISGHTALYWYRQSLGQGPEFLIYFQGTGAADDSGLPNDRFFAVRPEGSVSTLKIQRTERGDSAVYLCASSLLRGAGAEAFFGQGTRLTVV.

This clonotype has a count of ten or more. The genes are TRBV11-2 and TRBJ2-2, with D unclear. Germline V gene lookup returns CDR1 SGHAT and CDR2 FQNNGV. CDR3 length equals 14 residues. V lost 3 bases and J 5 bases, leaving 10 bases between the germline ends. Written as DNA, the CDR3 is TGTGCCAGCAGCTTGAGGCACCGAACCGGGGAGCTGTTTTTT. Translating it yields CASSLRHRTGELFF.

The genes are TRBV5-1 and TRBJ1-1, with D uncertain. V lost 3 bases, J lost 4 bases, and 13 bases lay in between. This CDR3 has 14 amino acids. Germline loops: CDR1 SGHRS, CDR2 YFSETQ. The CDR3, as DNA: TGCGCCAGCAGCTCCCAGCCGGTAGGCACTGAAGCTTTCTTT. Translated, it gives CASSSQPVGTEAFF.

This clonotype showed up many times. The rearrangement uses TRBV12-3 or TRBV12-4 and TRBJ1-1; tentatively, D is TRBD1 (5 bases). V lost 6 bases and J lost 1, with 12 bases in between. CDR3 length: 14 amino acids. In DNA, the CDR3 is TGTGCCAGCAGGGGAAAAGGGGCGAACACTGAAGCTTTCTTT. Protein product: CASRGKGANTEAFF.

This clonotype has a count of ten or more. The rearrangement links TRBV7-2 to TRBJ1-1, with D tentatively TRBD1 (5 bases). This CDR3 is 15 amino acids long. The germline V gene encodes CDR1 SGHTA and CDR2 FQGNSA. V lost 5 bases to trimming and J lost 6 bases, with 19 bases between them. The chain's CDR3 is CASSIQAPIEAEAFF. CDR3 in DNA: TGTGCCAGCAGCATACAGGCCCCCATAGAGGCTGAAGCTTTCTTT.

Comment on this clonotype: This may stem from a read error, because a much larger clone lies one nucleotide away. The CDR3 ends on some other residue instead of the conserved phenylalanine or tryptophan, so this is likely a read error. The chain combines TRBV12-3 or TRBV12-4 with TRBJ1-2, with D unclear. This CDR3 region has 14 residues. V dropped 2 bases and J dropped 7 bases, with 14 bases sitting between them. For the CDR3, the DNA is TGTGCCAGCAGTTTAATTTCCGGGCCCTCTGGCTACACCATC. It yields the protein CASSLISGPSGYTI.

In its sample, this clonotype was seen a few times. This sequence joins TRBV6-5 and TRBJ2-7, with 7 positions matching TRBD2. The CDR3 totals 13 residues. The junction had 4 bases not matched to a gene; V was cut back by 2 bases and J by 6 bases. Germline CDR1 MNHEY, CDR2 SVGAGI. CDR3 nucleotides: TGTGCCAGCAGTTACACTAGGGAGGGCGAGCAGTACTTC. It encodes CASSYTREGEQYF.

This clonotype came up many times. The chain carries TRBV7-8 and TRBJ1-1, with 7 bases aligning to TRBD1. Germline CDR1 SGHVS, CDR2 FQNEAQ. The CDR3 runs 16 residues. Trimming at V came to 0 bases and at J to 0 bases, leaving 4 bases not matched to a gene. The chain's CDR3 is CASSLAQGMVNTEAFF. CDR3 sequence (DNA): TGTGCCAGCAGCTTAGCACAGGGGATGGTGAACACTGAAGCTTTCTTT.

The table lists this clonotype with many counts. CDR3 sequence reads: CASSELPNRNTEAFF. The CDR3 nucleotides read TGCGCCAGCAGTGAGCTGCCGAACCGAAACACTGAAGCTTTCTTT. The chain couples TRBV10-1 to TRBJ1-1; unclear D gene. CDR3 size: 15 residues. Germline lookup yields CDR1 WNHNN and CDR2 SYGVQD (reference sequence). V gave up 2 bases and J gave up 2 bases, with 12 bases separating them.

This CDR3 is CASSYSPGGGDPYEQYF. CDR3 DNA: TGTGCCAGCAGTTACTCCCCCGGCGGGGGTGATCCCTACGAGCAGTACTTC. V usage is TRBV6-5 and J usage is TRBJ2-7; TRBD2 agrees at 7 bases. The CDR3 length is 17 residues. Germline values: CDR1 MNHEY, CDR2 SVGAGI. V shed 0 bases, J shed 2 bases, and the junction held 10 bases outside the gene matches.

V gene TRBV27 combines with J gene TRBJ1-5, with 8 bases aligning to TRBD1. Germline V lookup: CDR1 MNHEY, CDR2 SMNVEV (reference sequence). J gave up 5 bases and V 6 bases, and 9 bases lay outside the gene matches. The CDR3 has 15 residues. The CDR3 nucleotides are TGTGCCAGCAGACCCCTGGACAGGGTCGATCAGCCCCAGCATTTT. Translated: CASRPLDRVDQPQHF.

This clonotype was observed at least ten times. The CDR3 region is CASRVFIEAKAFF. In DNA, the CDR3 is TGTGCCAGCAGGGTCTTCATCGAGGCTAAAGCTTTCTTT. V and J are TRBV6-1 and TRBJ1-1; D remains ambiguous. Trimming pared 6 bases from V and 9 bases from J, leaving 17 bases between. CDR1 is MNHNS, CDR2 SASEGT, per germline. CDR3 length equals 13 residues.

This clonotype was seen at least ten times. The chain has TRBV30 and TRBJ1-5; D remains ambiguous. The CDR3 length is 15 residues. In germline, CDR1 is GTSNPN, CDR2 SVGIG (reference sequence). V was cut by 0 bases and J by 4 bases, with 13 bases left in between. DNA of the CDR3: TGTGCCTGGAGTGTACCCCAACAGATGAATCAGCCCCAGCATTTT. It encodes CAWSVPQQMNQPQHF.

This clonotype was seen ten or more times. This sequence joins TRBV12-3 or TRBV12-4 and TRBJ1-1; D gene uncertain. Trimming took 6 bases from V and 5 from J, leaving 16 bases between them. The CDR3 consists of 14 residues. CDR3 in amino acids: CASRAGWGGTEAFF. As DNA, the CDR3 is TGTGCCAGCAGAGCAGGTTGGGGTGGGACTGAAGCTTTCTTT.

The CDR3 spells CASSLGTGIQETQYF. The CDR3 coding sequence is TGCGCCAGCAGCCTCGGGACAGGGATCCAAGAGACCCAGTACTTC. V gene TRBV5-1 combines with J gene TRBJ2-5, with 9 bases matching TRBD1. The germline CDR1 and CDR2 sequences are SGHRS and YFSETQ. V lost 4 bases to trimming and J lost 1 base; unmatched junction nucleotides: 5. This CDR3 region has 15 residues.

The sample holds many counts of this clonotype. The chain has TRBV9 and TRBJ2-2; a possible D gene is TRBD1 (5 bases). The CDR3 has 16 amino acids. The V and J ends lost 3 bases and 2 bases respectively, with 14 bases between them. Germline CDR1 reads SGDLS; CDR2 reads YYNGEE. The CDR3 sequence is CASSAPLGANTGELFF. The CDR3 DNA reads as TGTGCCAGCAGCGCACCCCTAGGGGCAAACACCGGGGAGCTGTTTTTT.

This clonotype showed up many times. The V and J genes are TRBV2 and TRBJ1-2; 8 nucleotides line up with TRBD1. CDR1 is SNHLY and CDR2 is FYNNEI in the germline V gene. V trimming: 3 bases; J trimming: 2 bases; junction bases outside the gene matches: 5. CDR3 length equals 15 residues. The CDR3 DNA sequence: TGTGCCAGCAGTGATACCGGGACAGGAAACTATGGCTACACCTTC. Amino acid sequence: CASSDTGTGNYGYTF.

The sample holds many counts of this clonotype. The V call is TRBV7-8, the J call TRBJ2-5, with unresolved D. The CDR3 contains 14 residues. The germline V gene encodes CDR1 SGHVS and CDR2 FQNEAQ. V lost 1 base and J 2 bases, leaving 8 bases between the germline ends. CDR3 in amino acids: CASSLGWIQETQYF. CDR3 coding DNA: TGTGCCAGCAGCTTAGGTTGGATTCAAGAGACCCAGTACTTC. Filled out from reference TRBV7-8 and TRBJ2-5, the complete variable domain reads GAGVSQSPRYKVAKRGQDVALRCDPISGHVSLFWYQQALGQGPEFLTYFQNEAQLDKSGLPSDRFFAERPEGSVSTLKIQRTQQEDSAVYLCASSLGWIQETQYFGPGTRLLVL.

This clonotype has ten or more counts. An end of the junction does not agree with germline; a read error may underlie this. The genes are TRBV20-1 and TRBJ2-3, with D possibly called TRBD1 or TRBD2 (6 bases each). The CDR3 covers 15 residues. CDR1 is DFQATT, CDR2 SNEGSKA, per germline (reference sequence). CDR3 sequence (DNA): TGCAGTGCAAGAGCCGACTACCGGAGGGGGGATACGCAGTATTTT. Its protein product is CSARADYRRGDTQYF.

The CDR3 here is CGQCQRTEQYF. CDR3 in DNA: TGTGGACAGTGCCAAAGAACCGAGCAGTACTTC. The V gene is TRBV11-3, the J gene TRBJ2-7; the D gene is possibly TRBD1 (5 bases). The CDR3 extends over 11 amino acids. CDR1 SGHNT and CDR2 YENEEA come from the germline V gene.